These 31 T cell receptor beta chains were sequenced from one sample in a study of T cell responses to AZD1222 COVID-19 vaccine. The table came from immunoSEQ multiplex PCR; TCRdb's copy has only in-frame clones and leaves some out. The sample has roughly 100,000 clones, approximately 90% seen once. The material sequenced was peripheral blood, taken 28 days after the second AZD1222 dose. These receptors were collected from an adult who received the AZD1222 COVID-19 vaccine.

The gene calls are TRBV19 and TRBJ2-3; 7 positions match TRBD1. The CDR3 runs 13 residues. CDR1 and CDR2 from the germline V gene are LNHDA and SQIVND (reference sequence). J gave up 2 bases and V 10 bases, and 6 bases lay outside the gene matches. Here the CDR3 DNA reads TGTGCCACTGGGGACAGCCTCACAGATACGCAGTATTTT. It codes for CATGDSLTDTQYF.

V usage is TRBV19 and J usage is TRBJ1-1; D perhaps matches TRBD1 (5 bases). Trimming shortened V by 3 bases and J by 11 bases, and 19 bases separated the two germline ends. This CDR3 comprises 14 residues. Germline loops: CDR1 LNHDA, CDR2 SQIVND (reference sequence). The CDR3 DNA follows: TGTGCCAGTAGTATCAAGGGACGCCCGGGGACGGCTTTCTTT. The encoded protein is CASSIKGRPGTAFF.

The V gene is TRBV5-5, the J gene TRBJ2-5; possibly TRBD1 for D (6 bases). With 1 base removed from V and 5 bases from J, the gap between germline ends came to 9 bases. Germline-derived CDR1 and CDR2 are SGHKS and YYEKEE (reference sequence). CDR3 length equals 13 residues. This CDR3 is CASSLQGQETQYF. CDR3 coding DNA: TGTGCCAGCAGCTTGCAGGGGCAGGAGACCCAGTACTTC.

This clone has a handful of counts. For the CDR3, the DNA is TGTGCCAGCAGCCGGGAGGGGACAGGGACCTACACAGATACGCAGTATTTT. It encodes CASSREGTGTYTDTQYF. This chain links TRBV2 with TRBJ2-3, with D perhaps TRBD1 (9 bases). This CDR3 is built from 17 residues. With 6 bases removed from V and 2 bases from J, the gap between germline ends came to 21 bases. CDR1 is SNHLY and CDR2 is FYNNEI in the germline V gene.

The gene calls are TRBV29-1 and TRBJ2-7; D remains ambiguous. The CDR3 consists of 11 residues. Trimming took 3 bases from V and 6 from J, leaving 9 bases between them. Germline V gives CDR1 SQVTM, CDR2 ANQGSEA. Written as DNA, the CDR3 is TGCAGCGTTGATTTGGTAGGCGAGCAGTACTTC. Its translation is CSVDLVGEQYF.

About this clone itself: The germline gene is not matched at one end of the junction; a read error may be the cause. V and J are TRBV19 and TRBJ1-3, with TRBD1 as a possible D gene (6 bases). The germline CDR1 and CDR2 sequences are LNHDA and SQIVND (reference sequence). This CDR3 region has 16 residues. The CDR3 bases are TGTGCCAGTAGTATAAATACTGGCAGGGGCCCAGGAAAATTGGATTTT. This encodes CASSINTGRGPGKLDF.

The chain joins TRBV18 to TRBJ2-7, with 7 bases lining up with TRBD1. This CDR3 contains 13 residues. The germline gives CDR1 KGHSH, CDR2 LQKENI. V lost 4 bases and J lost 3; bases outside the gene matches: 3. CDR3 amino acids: CASSQGQDYEQYF. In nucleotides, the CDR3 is TGTGCCAGCTCACAAGGACAGGACTACGAGCAGTACTTC.

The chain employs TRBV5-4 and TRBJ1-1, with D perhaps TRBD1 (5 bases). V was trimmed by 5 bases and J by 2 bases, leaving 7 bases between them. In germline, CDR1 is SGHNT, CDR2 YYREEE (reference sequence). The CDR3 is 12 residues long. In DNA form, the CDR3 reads TGTGCCAGCAGTGACAGAAACACTGAAGCTTTCTTT. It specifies CASSDRNTEAFF.

CDR3 coding DNA: TGTGCCAGCAGCTTTGAGTCACGCTCCTACAATGAGCAGTTCTTC. Translation gives CASSFESRSYNEQFF. This rearrangement joins TRBV3-1 (or the pseudogene TRBV3-2) to TRBJ2-1; D is undetermined. CDR1 is LGHDT and CDR2 is YNNKEL in the germline V gene (reference sequence). The V gene lost 5 bases and the J gene lost 0 bases, with 11 bases spanning the gap. This CDR3 spans 15 amino acids.

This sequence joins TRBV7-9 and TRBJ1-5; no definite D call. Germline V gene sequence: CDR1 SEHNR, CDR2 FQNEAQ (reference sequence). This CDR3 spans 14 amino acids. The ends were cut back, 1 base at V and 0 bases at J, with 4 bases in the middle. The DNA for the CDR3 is TGTGCCAGCAGCTTAGGGGATAGCAATCAGCCCCAGCATTTT. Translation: CASSLGDSNQPQHF. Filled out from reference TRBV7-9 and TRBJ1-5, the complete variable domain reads DTGVSQNPRHKITKRGQNVTFRCDPISEHNRLYWYRQTLGQGPEFLTYFQNEAQLEKSRLLSDRFSAERPKGSFSTLEIQRTEQGDSAMYLCASSLGDSNQPQHFGDGTRLSIL.

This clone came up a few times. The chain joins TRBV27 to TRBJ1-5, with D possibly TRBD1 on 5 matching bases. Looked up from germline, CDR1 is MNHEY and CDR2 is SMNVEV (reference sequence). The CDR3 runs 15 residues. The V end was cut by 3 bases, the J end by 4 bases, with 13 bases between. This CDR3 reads CASSFAGHWNQPQHF. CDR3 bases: TGTGCCAGCAGTTTTGCGGGGCACTGGAATCAGCCCCAGCATTTT.

For the CDR3, the DNA is TGTGCCAGCAGTTTAGGCGGAAACCAAGAGACCCAGTACTTC. This codes for CASSLGGNQETQYF. The rearrangement uses TRBV28 and TRBJ2-5; no firm D call. Trimming stripped 2 bases from V and 0 bases from J, with 7 bases between. This CDR3 is built from 14 residues. Germline CDR1 reads MDHEN; CDR2 reads SYDVKM. The full variable domain, in which reference TRBV28 and TRBJ2-5 provide the parts outside the CDR3, is DVKVTQSSRYLVKRTGEKVFLECVQDMDHENMFWYRQDPGLGLRLIYFSYDVKMKEKGDIPEGYSVSREKKERFSLILESASTNQTSMYLCASSLGGNQETQYFGPGTRLLVL.

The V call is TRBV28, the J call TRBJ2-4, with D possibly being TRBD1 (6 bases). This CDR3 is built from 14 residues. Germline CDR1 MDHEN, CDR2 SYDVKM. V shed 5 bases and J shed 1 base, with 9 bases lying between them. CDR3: CASSPRGAKNIQYF. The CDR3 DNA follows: TGTGCCAGCAGTCCAAGGGGGGCCAAAAACATTCAGTACTTC.

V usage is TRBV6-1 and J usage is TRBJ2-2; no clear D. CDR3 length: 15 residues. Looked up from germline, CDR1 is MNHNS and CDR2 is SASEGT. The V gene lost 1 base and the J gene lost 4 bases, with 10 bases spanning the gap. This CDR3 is CASSEETGFTGELFF. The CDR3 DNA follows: TGTGCCAGCAGTGAAGAGACCGGGTTCACCGGGGAGCTGTTTTTT.

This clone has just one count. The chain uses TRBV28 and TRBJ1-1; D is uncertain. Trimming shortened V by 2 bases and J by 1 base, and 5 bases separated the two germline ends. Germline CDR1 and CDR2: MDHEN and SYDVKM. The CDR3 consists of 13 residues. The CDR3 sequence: CASSLNRNTEAFF. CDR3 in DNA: TGTGCCAGCAGTTTAAACAGGAACACTGAAGCTTTCTTT.

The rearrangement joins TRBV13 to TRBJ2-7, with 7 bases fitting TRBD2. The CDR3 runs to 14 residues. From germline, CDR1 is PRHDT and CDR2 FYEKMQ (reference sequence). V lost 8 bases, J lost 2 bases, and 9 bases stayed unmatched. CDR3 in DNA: TGTGCCAGCTCCCTTCCTGGGGGGGCCTACGAGCAGTACTTC. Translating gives CASSLPGGAYEQYF.

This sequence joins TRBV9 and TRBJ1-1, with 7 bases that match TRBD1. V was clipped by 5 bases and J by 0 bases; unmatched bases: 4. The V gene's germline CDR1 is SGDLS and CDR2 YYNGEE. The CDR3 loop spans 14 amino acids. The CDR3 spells CASSKQGMNTEAFF. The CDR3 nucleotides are TGTGCCAGCAGTAAACAGGGGATGAACACTGAAGCTTTCTTT.

The CDR3 DNA is TGTGCCAGCAGCCTACAGAATGAGCAGTTCTTC. This gives the protein CASSLQNEQFF. This chain connects TRBV5-8 to TRBJ2-1, with no clear D. V was cut by 4 bases and J by 7 bases, with 6 bases left in between. Germline V CDR1 and CDR2: SGHTS, YDEGEE. The CDR3 runs 11 residues.

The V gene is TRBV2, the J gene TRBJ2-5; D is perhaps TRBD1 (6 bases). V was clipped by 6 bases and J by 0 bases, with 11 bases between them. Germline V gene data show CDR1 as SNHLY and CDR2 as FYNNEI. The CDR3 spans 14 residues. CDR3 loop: CASRPGQYQETQYF. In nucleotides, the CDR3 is TGTGCCAGCAGGCCCGGACAGTACCAAGAGACCCAGTACTTC. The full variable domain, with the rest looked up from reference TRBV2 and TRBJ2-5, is EPEVTQTPSHQVTQMGQEVILRCVPISNHLYFYWYRQILGQKVEFLVSFYNNEISEKSEIFDDQFSVERPDGSNFTLKIRSTKLEDSAMYFCASRPGQYQETQYFGPGTRLLVL.

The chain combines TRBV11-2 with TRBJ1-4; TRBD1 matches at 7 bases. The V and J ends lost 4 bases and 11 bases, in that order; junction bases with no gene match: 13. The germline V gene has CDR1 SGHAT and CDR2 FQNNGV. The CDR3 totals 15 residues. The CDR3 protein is CASSSLDRAPGKLFF. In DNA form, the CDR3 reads TGTGCCAGCAGCTCCTTAGACAGGGCCCCGGGGAAACTGTTTTTT.

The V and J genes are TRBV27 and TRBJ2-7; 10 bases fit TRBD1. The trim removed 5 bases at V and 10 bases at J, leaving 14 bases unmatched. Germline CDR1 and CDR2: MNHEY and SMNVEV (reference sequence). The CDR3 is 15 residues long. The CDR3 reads CASSRTGTGDREQYF. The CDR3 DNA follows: TGTGCCAGCAGTCGGACCGGGACAGGGGACCGGGAACAGTACTTC.

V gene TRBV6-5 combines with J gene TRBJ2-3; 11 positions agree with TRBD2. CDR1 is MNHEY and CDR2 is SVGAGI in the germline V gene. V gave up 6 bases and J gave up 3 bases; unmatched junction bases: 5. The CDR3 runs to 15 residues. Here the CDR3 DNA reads TGTGCCAGCAGGCCACTAGCGGGAGAAACAGATACGCAGTATTTT. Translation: CASRPLAGETDTQYF.

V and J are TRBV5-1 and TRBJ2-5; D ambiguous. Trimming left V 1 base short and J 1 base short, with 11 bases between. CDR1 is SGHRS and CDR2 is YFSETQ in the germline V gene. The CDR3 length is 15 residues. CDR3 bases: TGCGCCAGCAGCTTGAATGGGCACCCCCAAGAGACCCAGTACTTC. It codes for CASSLNGHPQETQYF.

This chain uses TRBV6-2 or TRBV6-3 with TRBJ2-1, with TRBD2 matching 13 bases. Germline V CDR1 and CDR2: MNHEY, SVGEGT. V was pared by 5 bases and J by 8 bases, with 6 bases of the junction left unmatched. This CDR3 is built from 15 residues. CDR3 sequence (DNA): TGTGCCAGCAGTGCACCGGGACTAGCGGGATATGAGCAGTTCTTC. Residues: CASSAPGLAGYEQFF.

CDR3 in amino acids: CASSLDSTSGRAGQQYF. CDR3 coding DNA: TGTGCCAGCAGCTTAGACTCGACTAGCGGGAGGGCCGGCCAGCAGTACTTC. The chain joins TRBV7-3 to TRBJ2-7; 14 bases line up with TRBD2. Germline values: CDR1 SGHTA, CDR2 FQGTGA. V dropped 2 bases and J dropped 8; count of bases not matched to a gene: 11. CDR3 length equals 17 residues.

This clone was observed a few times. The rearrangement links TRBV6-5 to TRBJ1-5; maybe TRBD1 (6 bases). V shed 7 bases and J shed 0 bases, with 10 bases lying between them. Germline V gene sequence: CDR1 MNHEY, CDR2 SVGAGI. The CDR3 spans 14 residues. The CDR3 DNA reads TGTGCCAGCACAGGGGTGAGTAGCAATCAGCCCCAGCATTTT. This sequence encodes CASTGVSSNQPQHF.

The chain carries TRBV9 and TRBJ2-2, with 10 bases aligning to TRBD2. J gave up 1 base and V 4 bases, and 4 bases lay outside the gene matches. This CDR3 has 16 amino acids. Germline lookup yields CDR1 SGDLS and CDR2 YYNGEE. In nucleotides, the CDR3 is TGTGCCAGCAGCCCCCGGACTAGCGGGAACACCGGGGAGCTGTTTTTT. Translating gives CASSPRTSGNTGELFF.

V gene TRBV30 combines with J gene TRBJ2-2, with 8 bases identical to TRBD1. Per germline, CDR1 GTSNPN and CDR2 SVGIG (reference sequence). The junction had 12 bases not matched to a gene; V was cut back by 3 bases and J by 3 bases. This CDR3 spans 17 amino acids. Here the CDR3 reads CAWRAPMDREDTGELFF. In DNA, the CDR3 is TGTGCCTGGAGGGCTCCAATGGACAGGGAGGACACCGGGGAGCTGTTTTTT.

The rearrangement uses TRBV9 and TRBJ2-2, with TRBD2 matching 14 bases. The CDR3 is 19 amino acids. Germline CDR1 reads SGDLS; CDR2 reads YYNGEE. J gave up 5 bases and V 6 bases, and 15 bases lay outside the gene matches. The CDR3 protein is CASTPGLGLAGGETGELFF. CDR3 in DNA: TGTGCCAGCACACCCGGACTTGGACTAGCGGGAGGCGAGACCGGGGAGCTGTTTTTT.

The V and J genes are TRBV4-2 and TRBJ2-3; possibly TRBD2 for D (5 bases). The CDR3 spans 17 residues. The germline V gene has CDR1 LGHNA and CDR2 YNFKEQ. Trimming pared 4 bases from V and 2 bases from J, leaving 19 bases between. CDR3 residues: CASSPQAGVGVTDTQYF. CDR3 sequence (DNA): TGTGCCAGCAGCCCTCAAGCCGGGGTGGGCGTCACAGATACGCAGTATTTT.

CDR3 sequence reads: CASSLSGTQAQPQHF. In nucleotides, the CDR3 is TGTGCCAGCAGCCTCTCGGGGACCCAAGCCCAGCCCCAGCATTTT. The V gene is TRBV2, the J gene TRBJ1-5; perhaps TRBD1 as D (5 bases). This CDR3 has 15 amino acids. V lost 6 bases to trimming and J lost 7 bases, with 19 bases between them. Germline V gene lookup returns CDR1 SNHLY and CDR2 FYNNEI.